These T cell receptor beta chains were read from a single sample in a study of cytomegalovirus exposure and HLA in healthy donors. Here immunoSEQ multiplex PCR was the method, and the copy in TCRdb shows in-frame clones only, minus some. The sample has hundreds of thousands of clones, more than 70% seen once. Sequencing input: PBMCs. The receptors come from a boy between 10 and 17 years old in good health and CMV-seronegative. CDR3s include the opening cysteine and the closing phenylalanine or tryptophan. A D gene is named only where the DNA matches it firmly. Not all rows give a size; the values are once, few, many and, for expanded clones, a class.

clone size: -
CDR3 length: 16
V gene: TRBV25-1
D gene: TRBD1
J gene: TRBJ2-5
CDR3 DNA: TGTGCCAGCAGTGAAGCGGCAGGGGGTCTCGTAGAGACCCAGTACTTC
CDR3 protein: CASSEAAGGLVETQYF

clone size: -
CDR3 length: 14
V gene: TRBV5-6
D gene: -
J gene: TRBJ2-2
CDR3 DNA: TGTGCCAGCACCCTACACAGGAACACCGGGGAGCTGTTTTTT
CDR3 protein: CASTLHRNTGELFF

clone size: -
CDR3 length: 15
V gene: TRBV5-4
D gene: TRBD1
J gene: TRBJ2-1
CDR3 DNA: TGTGCCAGCAGCCGATCTGCAGGGGGCAAGAATGAGCAGTTCTTC
CDR3 protein: CASSRSAGGKNEQFF

clone size: -
CDR3 length: 14
V gene: TRBV6-5
D gene: -
J gene: TRBJ2-2
CDR3 DNA: TGTGCCAGCAGGGAAGCGGTTTGGTTCGGGGAGCTGTTTTTT
CDR3 protein: CASREAVWFGELFF

clone size: -
CDR3 length: 15
V gene: TRBV5-6
D gene: TRBD2
J gene: TRBJ2-5
CDR3 DNA: TGTGCCAGCAGCTTCCGCCACGGGAGGAGGGAGACCCAGTACTTC
CDR3 protein: CASSFRHGRRETQYF

clone size: once
CDR3 length: 11
V gene: TRBV6-1
D gene: -
J gene: TRBJ1-6
CDR3 DNA: TGTGCCAGCAGTGACGATTCACCCCTCCACTTT
CDR3 protein: CASSDDSPLHF

clone size: -
CDR3 length: 12
V gene: TRBV27
D gene: -
J gene: TRBJ2-1
CDR3 DNA: TGTGCCAGCAGCCCGAACCGACAGGAGCAGTTCTTC
CDR3 protein: CASSPNRQEQFF

clone size: -
CDR3 length: 14
V gene: TRBV6-6
D gene: TRBD1
J gene: TRBJ1-3
CDR3 DNA: TGTGCCAGTACCCGAGAGGGGGCGCAAAACACCATATATTTT
CDR3 protein: CASTREGAQNTIYF

clone size: -
CDR3 length: 16
V gene: TRBV30
D gene: TRBD1
J gene: TRBJ1-5
CDR3 DNA: TGTGCCTGGAGTCTAAGACAGGGGGCAATCCCTCAGCCCCAGCATTTT
CDR3 protein: CAWSLRQGAIPQPQHF

clone size: -
CDR3 length: 16
V gene: TRBV5-6
D gene: TRBD2
J gene: TRBJ2-3
CDR3 DNA: TGTGCCAGCAGCTTGGGACCTAGCGGGGTTATAGATACGCAGTATTTT
CDR3 protein: CASSLGPSGVIDTQYF

clone size: -
CDR3 length: 15
V gene: TRBV9
D gene: -
J gene: TRBJ1-3
CDR3 DNA: TGTGCCAGCAGCACCCCGGGACTCCGTGGAAACACCATATATTTT
CDR3 protein: CASSTPGLRGNTIYF

clone size: -
CDR3 length: 14
V gene: TRBV11-2
D gene: -
J gene: TRBJ2-2
CDR3 DNA: TGTGCCAGCAGCTCCCCCCGGGGGACCGGGGAGCTGTTTTTT
CDR3 protein: CASSSPRGTGELFF

clone size: once
CDR3 length: 13
V gene: TRBV9
D gene: -
J gene: TRBJ2-7
CDR3 DNA: TGTGCCAGCAGCCCTGGACAGACCTACGAGCAGTACTTC
CDR3 protein: CASSPGQTYEQYF

clone size: -
CDR3 length: 11
V gene: TRBV20-1
D gene: TRBD1
J gene: TRBJ2-7
CDR3 DNA: TGCAGTGCTGGCCTCAGGGGGGAGCAGTACTTC
CDR3 protein: CSAGLRGEQYF

clone size: -
CDR3 length: 14
V gene: TRBV2
D gene: -
J gene: TRBJ2-5
CDR3 DNA: TGTGCCAGCAGCCGGACAGGACTACAAGAGACCCAGTACTTC
CDR3 protein: CASSRTGLQETQYF

clone size: once
CDR3 length: 14
V gene: TRBV6-6
D gene: -
J gene: TRBJ2-7
CDR3 DNA: TGTGCCAGCAGACCAGAGACAGTAGTCCACGAGCAGTACTTC
CDR3 protein: CASRPETVVHEQYF

clone size: -
CDR3 length: 16
V gene: TRBV30
D gene: -
J gene: TRBJ1-4
CDR3 DNA: TGTGCCTGGAGTGTACAGACAGTCCACGTTGGAGAAAAACTGTTTTTT
CDR3 protein: CAWSVQTVHVGEKLFF

clone size: once
CDR3 length: 16
V gene: TRBV5-4
D gene: TRBD2
J gene: TRBJ2-1
CDR3 DNA: TGTGCCAGCAGCCCGTTCAAGCGGGAGGGCCCCAATGAGCAGTTCTTC
CDR3 protein: CASSPFKREGPNEQFF

clone size: few
CDR3 length: 14
V gene: TRBV6-1
D gene: TRBD1
J gene: TRBJ1-1
CDR3 DNA: TGTGCCAGCTGTCAGGACAGGGTGCTCACTGAAGCTTTCTTT
CDR3 protein: CASCQDRVLTEAFF

clone size: -
CDR3 length: 14
V gene: TRBV5-1
D gene: TRBD2
J gene: TRBJ2-3
CDR3 DNA: TGCGCCAGCAGCTTCGGACTAGCGGCAGATACGCAGTATTTT
CDR3 protein: CASSFGLAADTQYF

clone size: -
CDR3 length: 15
V gene: TRBV7-8
D gene: -
J gene: TRBJ2-2
CDR3 DNA: TGTGCCAGCAGCCCCCGAGGCAGTAACACCGGGGAGCTGTTTTTT
CDR3 protein: CASSPRGSNTGELFF

clone size: -
CDR3 length: 16
V gene: TRBV7-3
D gene: -
J gene: TRBJ1-3
CDR3 DNA: TGTGCCAGCAGCTTATCGGGGGATGCCTCGGGAAACACCATATATTTT
CDR3 protein: CASSLSGDASGNTIYF

clone size: -
CDR3 length: 14
V gene: TRBV28
D gene: TRBD1
J gene: TRBJ2-5
CDR3 DNA: TGTGCCAGCAGTTCTACAGGGGTTCGCGAGACCCAGTACTTC
CDR3 protein: CASSSTGVRETQYF

clone size: -
CDR3 length: 17
V gene: TRBV19
D gene: -
J gene: TRBJ2-7
CDR3 DNA: TGTGCCAGTAGTAATGGGCGGCGAAAGGGGAAAAACTACGAGCAGTACTTC
CDR3 protein: CASSNGRRKGKNYEQYF

clone size: -
CDR3 length: 15
V gene: TRBV9
D gene: -
J gene: TRBJ1-2
CDR3 DNA: TGTGCCAGCAGCGTAGCTACGGGGGTAACCTATGGCTACACCTTC
CDR3 protein: CASSVATGVTYGYTF

clone size: -
CDR3 length: 15
V gene: TRBV11-2
D gene: -
J gene: TRBJ2-1
CDR3 DNA: TGTGCCAGCAGCTTAACAGGCCACTCCTACAATGAGCAGTTCTTC
CDR3 protein: CASSLTGHSYNEQFF

clone size: -
CDR3 length: 16
V gene: TRBV6-1
D gene: TRBD2
J gene: TRBJ2-7
CDR3 DNA: TGTGCCAGCAGTGAAAAATGGACTAGCAGCTCCTACGAGCAGTACTTC
CDR3 protein: CASSEKWTSSSYEQYF

clone size: -
CDR3 length: 15
V gene: TRBV5-1
D gene: -
J gene: TRBJ2-5
CDR3 DNA: TGCGCCAGCAGTTTGATGACAGTGAACCAAGAGACCCAGTACTTC
CDR3 protein: CASSLMTVNQETQYF

clone size: few
CDR3 length: 13
V gene: TRBV10-3
D gene: TRBD1
J gene: TRBJ1-4
CDR3 DNA: TGTGCCATCAGTTCCGGGACAGCAGAAGAACTGTTTTTT
CDR3 protein: CAISSGTAEELFF